This passage covers 27 T cell receptor beta chains from one sample sequenced in a study of CD8 T cells in ankylosing spondylitis. MiXCR was run by TCRdb on the 5' RACE reads, yielding one entry per CDR3 protein. The sample lists around 320,000 distinct CDR3 sequences; less than 25% were seen once. Sequencing was done on a sample of blood, either unsorted or a sorted T cell fraction (not recorded which). Every receptor here comes from a female donor with ankylosing spondylitis or in good health (not recorded which).

This clonotype was detected only a few times. This chain joins TRBV6-5 and TRBJ1-3; D remains unclear. Germline CDR1 and CDR2: MNHEY and SVGAGI. The CDR3 sequence is 11 residues long. Trimming took off 4 bases at V and 8 bases at J, with 6 bases between the two ends. CDR3 sequence reads: CASSSGDTIYF. CDR3 in DNA: TGTGCCAGCAGTTCCGGGGACACCATATATTTT.

This clonotype was detected only a few times. The V gene is TRBV29-1, the J gene TRBJ2-5; D not certain. CDR1 and CDR2 (germline): SQVTM, ANQGSEA. The CDR3 has 13 amino acids. V was clipped by 7 bases and J by 1 base, with 13 bases between them. The chain's CDR3 is CSGLTSGQETQYF. The CDR3 bases are TGCAGCGGGCTGACCTCGGGCCAAGAGACCCAGTACTTC.

This clonotype was recorded at least ten times. The V call is TRBV5-6, the J call TRBJ2-7; 11 bases match TRBD2. This CDR3 region has 15 residues. V gave up 4 bases and J gave up 2 bases; unmatched junction bases: 5. Looked up from germline, CDR1 is SGHDT and CDR2 is YYEEEE. CDR3 loop: CASSRGLAETYEQYF. As DNA, the CDR3 is TGTGCCAGCAGCAGGGGACTAGCGGAAACCTACGAGCAGTACTTC.

The V and J genes are TRBV2 and TRBJ2-3, with 12 bases lining up with TRBD2. Germline CDR1 is SNHLY and CDR2 is FYNNEI. The CDR3 totals 16 residues. The trim removed 3 bases at V and 3 bases at J, leaving 4 bases unmatched. CDR3 sequence reads: CASSDGLAGKTDTQYF. The CDR3 bases are TGTGCCAGCAGTGATGGACTAGCGGGAAAGACAGATACGCAGTATTTT.

With respect to this clonotype: One end of the junction does not line up with germline, which may come from a read error. V usage is TRBV7-2 and J usage is TRBJ1-1; maybe TRBD1 (5 bases). CDR1 is SGHTA and CDR2 is FQGNSA in the germline V gene. The CDR3 length is 12 residues. The CDR3, as DNA: TGTGCCAGCGGCTTACAGGCCGCTGAAGCTTTCTTT. It specifies CASGLQAAEAFF.

The sample holds many counts of this clonotype. The junction departs from germline at one end; a sequencing error may be responsible. The V and J genes are TRBV5-1 and TRBJ1-2; D possibly corresponds to TRBD1 (6 bases). The germline V gene has CDR1 SGHRS and CDR2 YFSETQ. The CDR3 is 12 residues long. For the CDR3, the DNA is TGCGCCAGCAGCCGACCCCGGGGGCCTACTCTGTTC. Encoded protein: CASSRPRGPTLF.

This clonotype appeared a few times. Written as DNA, the CDR3 is TGCGCCAGCAGCTTGGGACGGAAAAGAGGAGATACGCAGTATTTT. It yields the protein CASSLGRKRGDTQYF. This chain connects TRBV5-1 to TRBJ2-3; D is uncertain. The V gene lost 0 bases and the J gene lost 5 bases, with 13 bases spanning the gap. CDR3 length equals 15 residues. The germline V gene encodes CDR1 SGHRS and CDR2 YFSETQ.

This clonotype was counted between two and nine times. The rearrangement links TRBV20-1 to TRBJ2-7; D perhaps matches TRBD2 (6 bases). This CDR3 region has 14 residues. The V gene lost 2 bases and the J gene lost 3 bases, with 14 bases spanning the gap. Germline V lookup: CDR1 DFQATT, CDR2 SNEGSKA (reference sequence). The CDR3 DNA is TGCAGTGCTAGATACAACTTAGCGGTCTACGAGCAGTACTTC. Translating gives CSARYNLAVYEQYF.

This clonotype was detected many times. The chain couples TRBV29-1 to TRBJ2-1, with unresolved D. This CDR3 is 14 amino acids long. V was shortened by 4 bases and J by 5 bases, with 15 bases between the two germline ends. Germline assignment: CDR1 SQVTM and CDR2 ANQGSEA. The CDR3 sequence is CSVGRSAGDNEQFF. The DNA of the CDR3 is TGCAGCGTTGGTAGAAGCGCTGGGGACAATGAGCAGTTCTTC.

The chain links TRBV7-2 to TRBJ2-3; TRBD2 agrees at 9 bases. Per the germline V gene, CDR1 is SGHTA and CDR2 is FQGNSA. The ends lost 8 bases at V and 3 bases at J; junction bases unmatched: 0. The CDR3 has 12 residues. The CDR3 DNA reads as TGTGCCAGCGCGGGAGGGACAGATACGCAGTATTTT. Translation gives CASAGGTDTQYF.

The chain employs TRBV20-1 and TRBJ2-3, with TRBD2 as a possible D gene (5 bases). The CDR3 length is 15 residues. V lost 0 bases to trimming and J lost 5 bases, with 15 bases between them. From germline, CDR1 is DFQATT and CDR2 SNEGSKA (reference sequence). The CDR3 spells CSAREGPPRGDTQYF. CDR3 nucleotide sequence: TGCAGTGCTAGAGAGGGCCCACCACGGGGAGATACGCAGTATTTT.

This clonotype has a handful of counts. V is TRBV20-1 and J is TRBJ2-7, with a tentative D call TRBD1 (6 bases). Trimming took off 6 bases at V and 5 bases at J, with 14 bases between the two ends. Germline CDR1 and CDR2: DFQATT and SNEGSKA (reference sequence). The CDR3 totals 12 residues. CDR3 nucleotide sequence: TGCAGTGCCCTGGGGGCCTTCAACGAGCAGTACTTC. Translation: CSALGAFNEQYF.

The CDR3 here is CASSAGTGRTEAFF. CDR3 nucleotides: TGCGCCAGCAGCGCCGGGACAGGGAGAACTGAAGCTTTCTTT. The chain has TRBV5-1 and TRBJ1-1, with 9 bases lining up with TRBD1. The V segment lost 4 bases and the J segment 5 bases; nucleotides outside the gene matches: 6. The germline V gene encodes CDR1 SGHRS and CDR2 YFSETQ. The CDR3 is 14 amino acids.

The rearrangement links TRBV3-1 to TRBJ2-1, with 8 bases identical to TRBD2. V trimming: 4 bases; J trimming: 5 bases; junction bases outside the gene matches: 10. Germline loops: CDR1 LGHDT, CDR2 YNNKEL (reference sequence). CDR3 size: 16 residues. The DNA of the CDR3 is TGTGCCAGCAGCCCCCGCGCAGCGGGAGTCCACAATGAGCAGTTCTTC. Translation gives CASSPRAAGVHNEQFF.

The rearrangement links TRBV2 to TRBJ2-7; D not certain. CDR1 and CDR2 (germline): SNHLY, FYNNEI. V was pared by 5 bases and J by 3 bases, with 11 bases between. The CDR3 runs to 13 residues. The CDR3 is CASSRITIYEQYF. The CDR3 nucleotides read TGTGCCAGCAGTCGGATAACCATCTACGAGCAGTACTTC. The full variable domain, completed using reference TRBV2 and TRBJ2-7, is EPEVTQTPSHQVTQMGQEVILRCVPISNHLYFYWYRQILGQKVEFLVSFYNNEISEKSEIFDDQFSVERPDGSNFTLKIRSTKLEDSAMYFCASSRITIYEQYFGPGTRLTVT.

The chain recombines TRBV7-9 with TRBJ2-7; no definite D call. The CDR3 extends over 16 amino acids. In germline, CDR1 is SEHNR, CDR2 FQNEAQ (reference sequence). The ends were cut back, 3 bases at V and 3 bases at J, with 18 bases in the middle. CDR3 nucleotide sequence: TGTGCCAGCAGCTTGCCCCCATGGGATCCCAGCTACGAGCAGTACTTC. Translated, it gives CASSLPPWDPSYEQYF.

The sample holds many counts of this clonotype. V is TRBV20-1 and J is TRBJ1-6, with D perhaps matching TRBD1 (5 bases). There are 14 residues in the CDR3. Germline CDR1 is DFQATT and CDR2 is SNEGSKA (reference sequence). Trimming shortened V by 5 bases and J by 7 bases, and 15 bases separated the two germline ends. The CDR3 region is CSAPLRGANSPLHF. In DNA, the CDR3 is TGCAGTGCTCCACTCCGAGGGGCAAATTCACCCCTCCACTTT.

The genes are TRBV11-2 and TRBJ2-3, with 12 bases fitting TRBD2. The CDR3 contains 18 residues. Germline lookup yields CDR1 SGHAT and CDR2 FQNNGV. V was clipped by 3 bases and J by 0 bases; unmatched bases: 7. The CDR3 is CASSFSTSGRKSTDTQYF. As DNA, the CDR3 is TGTGCCAGCAGCTTTTCGACTAGCGGGAGAAAAAGCACAGATACGCAGTATTTT.

The table lists this clonotype with a few counts. The V and J genes are TRBV7-2 and TRBJ1-2; the D is unclear. In germline, CDR1 is SGHTA, CDR2 FQGNSA. With 5 bases removed from V and 7 bases from J, the gap between germline ends came to 11 bases. The CDR3 length is 12 residues. CDR3 DNA sequence: TGTGCCAGCAGCGGGCGGGGAGGTGGCTACACCTTC. It translates to CASSGRGGGYTF.

This clonotype was counted a few times. CDR3 nucleotide sequence: TGTGCCAGCACCCCGACAGCTTTCTCCTACGAGCAGTACTTC. Translation gives CASTPTAFSYEQYF. The V gene is TRBV12-3 or TRBV12-4, the J gene TRBJ2-7; D possibly corresponds to TRBD1 (5 bases). The CDR3 totals 14 residues. Trimming left V 7 bases short and J 0 bases short, with 13 bases between.

This clonotype was detected a few times. The rearrangement links TRBV29-1 to TRBJ2-5; possible D gene TRBD2, 7 bases. This CDR3 has 16 residues. The germline V and J ends were trimmed by 6 bases and 5 bases, with 25 bases remaining between them. Germline lookup yields CDR1 SQVTM and CDR2 ANQGSEA. CDR3 sequence: CSVRGALKSHSETQYF. CDR3 nucleotide sequence: TGCAGCGTCCGGGGGGCCCTAAAATCCCATTCGGAGACCCAGTACTTC. The full variable domain, completed using reference TRBV29-1 and TRBJ2-5, is SAVISQKPSRDICQRGTSLTIQCQVDSQVTMMFWYRQQPGQSLTLIATANQGSEATYESGFVIDKFPISRPNLTFSTLTVSNMSPEDSSIYLCSVRGALKSHSETQYFGPGTRLLVL.

The V call is TRBV5-1, the J call TRBJ2-3, with 11 positions matching TRBD2. V lost 0 bases, J lost 2 bases, and 2 bases stayed unmatched. The CDR3 contains 16 residues. Looked up from germline, CDR1 is SGHRS and CDR2 is YFSETQ. The CDR3 spells CASSLGTSGSTDTQYF. DNA of the CDR3: TGCGCCAGCAGCTTGGGGACTAGCGGGTCCACAGATACGCAGTATTTT.

The chain uses TRBV29-1 and TRBJ2-7; TRBD1 matches at 7 bases. The germline V gene encodes CDR1 SQVTM and CDR2 ANQGSEA. The length of the CDR3 is 12 residues. Losses at the gene ends were 4 bases for V and 1 base for J; bases not matched to a gene: 1. CDR3 in amino acids: CSVATGSYEQYF. DNA for the CDR3: TGCAGCGTTGCGACAGGGTCCTACGAGCAGTACTTC.

This clonotype came up many times. The rearrangement uses TRBV5-6 and TRBJ2-3; D possibly corresponds to TRBD2 (6 bases). Trimming left V 3 bases short and J 2 bases short, with 16 bases between. This CDR3 has 16 residues. Germline loops: CDR1 SGHDT, CDR2 YYEEEE. In DNA, the CDR3 is TGTGCCAGCAGCTCCGGGACTTTGGCCCTCACAGATACGCAGTATTTT. This translates into CASSSGTLALTDTQYF.

This clonotype was observed a handful of times. This chain connects TRBV7-2 to TRBJ1-2; a weak D match, TRBD1 (5 bases). The CDR3 has 14 residues. V lost 2 bases and J 8 bases, leaving 15 bases between the germline ends. In germline, CDR1 is SGHTA, CDR2 FQGNSA. CDR3 bases: TGTGCCAGCAGCTTAACCTGGGGGGTCCTCGGCTACACCTTC. Amino acid sequence: CASSLTWGVLGYTF.

The J gene is TRBJ2-2, the V gene TRBV25-1, with TRBD1 as a possible D gene (6 bases). The germline gives CDR1 MGHDK, CDR2 SYGVNS. The V end lost 10 bases, the J end lost 0 bases, and 12 bases lay between the germline ends. This CDR3 has 14 residues. The DNA for the CDR3 is TGTGCCACTTCGGACAGCGCGAACACCGGGGAGCTGTTTTTT. Its protein is CATSDSANTGELFF.

The chain is built from TRBV6-1 and TRBJ2-7, with D uncertain. V lost 5 bases, J lost 5 bases, and 13 bases lay in between. The CDR3 spans 13 residues. In germline, CDR1 is MNHNS, CDR2 SASEGT. CDR3 in DNA: TGTGCCAGCAGTCGGGCCGTCGAGAACGAGCAGTACTTC. Translated, it gives CASSRAVENEQYF.